The source of this TCR beta chain is a study of identifying expanded T cells in peripheral blood (dated by TCRdb to between 2018 and 2021). About the investigation overall: Technical replicates were generated by sequencing separate aliquots of the same genomic DNA pool, with four replicates compared pairwise.

No immune events such as infections were documented for the healthy donors during the collection period. Healthy-donor blood repertoires served as a training cohort to calibrate time-dependent variance in a beta-binomial model of T-cell clone differential abundance. The training cohort was composed of approximately ten healthy donors, 3 female and 7 male. An age range of about 29 to 70 years, with an average of roughly 47 years, was recorded for the donors. Whole blood, obtained from a commercial supplier, was collected from each healthy donor at three time points spaced roughly 14 days apart. Genomic DNA was extracted from unsorted whole blood for immunosequencing. This clone turned up a few times. Its antigen is not yet known. Per-base quality was not reported, and no clone a single base away is much larger than it. Study-level results and caveats: The binomial model flagged approximately 1.2 differentially abundant clones between technical replicates, compared with approximately 16 over around two weeks and approximately 18 over approximately four weeks. Both the number of clones called differentially abundant and the false-positive rate were significantly reduced by the beta-binomial model across all healthy-donor time intervals. The authors expected biological variance in healthy repertoires might increase further over much longer intervals such as months to years. Across all healthy donors, variance in clone template counts between approximately two-week samples was found to increase significantly with total template count.

Counted from cysteine to phenylalanine, this CDR3 has 17 amino acids. This entry keeps only the CDR3 DNA: 51 bases, framed from base 1. CDR1 SGHVS and CDR2 FQNEAQ are derived from the germline V gene. Trimming removed 5 bases from V and 5 bases from J, leaving 25 bases between the germline ends. The immunoSEQ Assay, which relies on bias-controlled multiplex PCR amplification of genomic DNA, was used to profile TCRbeta CDR3 regions. The published analysis was carried out like this. The absolute abundance of each unique TCRbeta CDR3 region was quantified after sequences were collapsed and filtered. Differential abundance was assessed using a binomial (Fisher-equivalent) model and a beta-binomial model in which time-dependent variance fitted from healthy donors was added. Clones with fewer than 5 combined templates were removed, and differential abundance was called for clones with a Benjamini-Hochberg FDR below 0.01. Using the form v = (b*log(k)+a)^2, the beta-binomial variance was modeled as a function of the total template count across the two samples. This is the immuneACCESS table as TCRdb keeps it, with only in-frame sequences that have V and J called. A part of the clones is gone; compared with another copy, unresolved V genes explain less than half, and the rest is unexplained. V and J calls and clone size come straight from that table; D and trimming were deduced from the DNA. The sample table records approximately 75,000 clones; 75% to 90% of these occur just once. Jointly, the top ten make up roughly 3% of the sample.

This sequence originates from a person aged 18 to 70 in good health. The chain uses TRBV7-8 and TRBJ2-7, with TRBD1 tentatively as D gene (6 bases match). Source material: blood. The CDR3 sequence is CASSQSRGNRLFHEQYF. The nucleotide sequence reads TGTGCCAGCAGCCAATCAAGGGGGAACAGGCTTTTCCACGAGCAGTACTTC. The variable domain in full, with residues beyond the CDR3 obtained from the reference TRBV7-8 and TRBJ2-7 genes, is GAGVSQSPRYKVAKRGQDVALRCDPISGHVSLFWYQQALGQGPEFLTYFQNEAQLDKSGLPSDRFFAERPEGSVSTLKIQRTQQEDSAVYLCASSQSRGNRLFHEQYFGPGTRLTVT.